This T cell receptor beta chain was recovered during a study of blood T cell repertoires in COVID-19. Across the study: Nucleic acid was either cDNA or gDNA, and it came from T cells, B-cell-depleted T cells, or PBMCs.

The CDR3 loop spans 13 amino acids. Germline CDR1 is MDHEN and CDR2 is SYDVKM. V lost 2 bases and J lost 9, with 11 bases in between. Sequencing was performed with immunoSEQ multiplex PCR; in TCRdb, only in-frame clones are kept and a portion is missing. Of approximately 59,000 clones listed, approximately 78% were seen once; the top ten hold 15% to 18%. The receptor was isolated from a man older than 75 with acute or convalescent COVID-19. The chain links TRBV28 to TRBJ2-1; TRBD1 might be the D (5 bases). The specimen sequenced was peripheral blood. CDR3 protein: CASSLDDRGEQFF. Written as DNA, the CDR3 is TGTGCCAGCAGTTTAGACGACAGAGGTGAGCAGTTCTTC.